One and the same sample provided the 8 T cell receptor beta chains below, sequenced in a study of identical twins. TCRdb reprocessed the 5' RACE reads via MiXCR and lists one record per CDR3 protein. Seen here are 750,000 to 950,000 distinct CDR3 sequences, about 12% observed once, and the top ten hold around 1.6%. This same sample was also part of a study on yellow fever vaccine responses in identical twins.

Sequenced material: PBMCs. Source of these receptors: a woman under 30 in good health.

V usage is TRBV19 and J usage is TRBJ2-7, with 8 bases identical to TRBD2. CDR3 size: 14 residues. Trimming cost V 6 bases and J 2 bases; bases outside gene matches: 6. Germline V CDR1 and CDR2: LNHDA, SQIVND (reference sequence). CDR3 region: CASRSTSETYEQYF. DNA for the CDR3: TGTGCCAGTAGGTCGACTAGCGAGACCTACGAGCAGTACTTC.

This clonotype was picked up many times. The junction and the germline gene differ at one end; a read error may be behind it. V and J are TRBV18 and TRBJ1-2, with 10 bases identical to TRBD1. Germline assignment: CDR1 KGHSH and CDR2 LQKENI. This CDR3 has 15 amino acids. Here the CDR3 reads CASAPARQGAYGYTF. CDR3 sequence (DNA): TGTGCCAGCGCACCAGCCCGACAGGGGGCCTATGGCTACACCTTC.

This clonotype showed up many times. V gene TRBV6-1 combines with J gene TRBJ1-5; 7 bases align to TRBD1. CDR3 length: 13 residues. V shed 6 bases, J shed 12 bases, and the junction held 11 bases outside the gene matches. The germline gives CDR1 MNHNS, CDR2 SASEGT. CDR3 coding DNA: TGTGCCAGCAGCAACGAGGGAAGGGGGCTCCAGCATTTT. Translating it yields CASSNEGRGLQHF.

This clonotype was observed a few times. V gene TRBV12-3 or TRBV12-4 combines with J gene TRBJ1-2, with unresolved D. Deletions cut 1 base from V and 0 bases from J, with 12 bases between. This CDR3 comprises 16 residues. CDR3 coding DNA: TGTGCCAGCAGTTTAGAGGCGACATTAGCTAACTATGGCTACACCTTC. This sequence encodes CASSLEATLANYGYTF.

The chain joins TRBV10-3 to TRBJ2-2, with D uncertain. Germline CDR1 and CDR2: ENHRY and SYGVKD. V was shortened by 6 bases and J by 3 bases, with 11 bases between the two germline ends. CDR3 length: 14 residues. CDR3 region: CAIRPPEYTGELFF. As DNA, the CDR3 is TGTGCCATCAGGCCGCCGGAGTACACCGGGGAGCTGTTTTTT.

This sequence joins TRBV12-3 or TRBV12-4 and TRBJ2-1; no firm D call. This CDR3 region has 13 residues. V gave up 0 bases and J gave up 12 bases, with 12 bases separating them. CDR3 sequence (DNA): TGTGCCAGCAGTTTAGCGGTGGGCCACCCGCAGTTCTTC. Translated: CASSLAVGHPQFF.

The CDR3 sequence is CASSQERPTGFNYGYTF. The DNA for the CDR3 is TGCGCCAGCAGCCAAGAGCGACCTACAGGGTTCAACTATGGCTACACCTTC. The chain joins TRBV4-1 to TRBJ1-2; a weak D match, TRBD1 (6 bases). The V end was cut by 0 bases, the J end by 2 bases, with 16 bases between. In germline, CDR1 is MGHRA, CDR2 YSYEKL. The CDR3 has 17 residues.

The V and J genes are TRBV12-3 or TRBV12-4 and TRBJ2-1; TRBD1 matches 7 bases. The CDR3 totals 14 residues. Losses at the gene ends were 4 bases for V and 2 bases for J; bases not matched to a gene: 2. The CDR3 here is CASSSQGTYNEQFF. In nucleotides, the CDR3 is TGTGCCAGCAGTTCACAGGGGACCTACAATGAGCAGTTCTTC.